This T cell receptor beta chain was obtained from a study of beta chain features in type 1 diabetes. On the study more broadly: Healthy donors, compared against patients, showed similar age, gender and cell yields. Study results and limitations: Type 1 diabetes patients had TCRB CDR3s that were shorter (moderately but significantly so) in all four CD4+ subsets. Insertions at VDJ junctions were less frequent in type 1 diabetes patients. These patients also deleted more nucleotides at the same junctions. Naive, central memory and regulatory TCRB repertoires appeared more similar among patients than healthy donors.

The entirety of the isolated RNA underwent reverse transcription, so expressed TCRB transcripts were sequenced. Method: immunoSEQ multiplex PCR; TCRdb's copy keeps in-frame clones and lacks some. The data contain approximately 600,000 clones, under 15% of them singletons. This clone was observed a few times. Its target is unknown. Germline V gene lookup returns CDR1 SGDLS and CDR2 YYNGEE. This CDR3 region has 14 residues. The V segment lost 0 bases and the J segment 7 bases; nucleotides outside the gene matches: 5. This rearrangement joins TRBV9 to TRBJ1-1; 8 bases map to TRBD1. The TCR comes from a young man with type 1 diabetes. Material for sequencing was naive CD4+ T cells from blood. This chain's CDR3 is CASSVAPDRGEAFF. CDR3 DNA: TGTGCCAGCAGCGTAGCTCCTGACAGGGGTGAAGCTTTCTTT.